A single sample is the source of the 17 T cell receptor beta chains below, sequenced in a study of cytomegalovirus exposure and HLA in healthy donors. The assay was immunoSEQ multiplex PCR, and TCRdb's table has in-frame clones only and misses some. The table lists some 130,000 clones, 88% of them singletons, with 1.4% to 1.5% in the top ten. The sample taken for sequencing was PBMCs. These receptors originate from a man aged 25-45 years in good health and CMV-seronegative.

The chain has TRBV12-5 and TRBJ2-7; 7 bases agree with TRBD1. The ends lost 5 bases at V and 4 bases at J; junction bases unmatched: 5. The CDR3 consists of 13 residues. Germline assignment: CDR1 LGHNT and CDR2 FRNRAP. DNA of the CDR3: TGTGCTAGTGGTCACGGGACAGCTTACGAGCAGTACTTC. As protein: CASGHGTAYEQYF.

The genes are TRBV18 and TRBJ1-4; unclear D gene. With 2 bases removed from V and 8 bases from J, the gap between germline ends came to 15 bases. This CDR3 region has 15 residues. The germline V gene has CDR1 KGHSH and CDR2 LQKENI. CDR3: CASSPFLVSEEKLFF. The CDR3 DNA is TGTGCCAGCTCACCATTTTTAGTATCCGAGGAAAAACTGTTTTTT.

This clone showed up just once. The V gene is TRBV2, the J gene TRBJ2-1, with 8 bases lining up with TRBD2. Trimming at V came to 2 bases and at J to 6 bases, leaving 3 bases not matched to a gene. Per germline, CDR1 SNHLY and CDR2 FYNNEI. The CDR3 consists of 14 residues. The CDR3: CASSEIAGRNEQFF. The DNA of the CDR3 is TGTGCCAGCAGTGAAATAGCGGGACGCAATGAGCAGTTCTTC. The full variable domain, its missing parts supplied by reference TRBV2 and TRBJ2-1, is EPEVTQTPSHQVTQMGQEVILRCVPISNHLYFYWYRQILGQKVEFLVSFYNNEISEKSEIFDDQFSVERPDGSNFTLKIRSTKLEDSAMYFCASSEIAGRNEQFFGPGTRLTVL.

This chain joins TRBV2 and TRBJ1-1; TRBD1 might be the D (5 bases). The CDR3 spans 13 residues. Germline CDR1 and CDR2: SNHLY and FYNNEI. V was trimmed by 3 bases and J by 7 bases, leaving 12 bases between them. The CDR3 coding sequence is TGTGCCAGCAGTGATTTTGGTCAGGGTGAAGCTTTCTTT. This translates into CASSDFGQGEAFF.

The CDR3 DNA follows: TGTGCCAGCACCAGAGGGACTAGCGGGGCTACTAGCACAGATACGCAGTATTTT. This sequence encodes CASTRGTSGATSTDTQYF. This rearrangement joins TRBV5-4 to TRBJ2-3; 13 bases map to TRBD2. This CDR3 is built from 18 residues. Germline trimming cut 6 bases from V and 0 bases from J; bases unmatched to any gene: 10. Germline V gene sequence: CDR1 SGHNT, CDR2 YYREEE (reference sequence). The variable domain in full, with the rest retrieved from reference TRBV5-4 and TRBJ2-3, is ETGVTQSPTHLIKTRGQQVTLRCSSQSGHNTVSWYQQALGQGPQFIFQYYREEENGRGNFPPRFSGLQFPNYSSELNVNALELDDSALYLCASTRGTSGATSTDTQYFGPGTRLTVL.

J is TRBJ2-7 and V is TRBV5-1; tentatively, D is TRBD2 (5 bases). The CDR3 contains 13 residues. The germline gives CDR1 SGHRS, CDR2 YFSETQ. V was pared by 4 bases and J by 3 bases, with 11 bases between. The chain's CDR3 is CASSLGLNYEQYF. CDR3 sequence (DNA): TGCGCCAGCAGCCTTGGACTGAACTACGAGCAGTACTTC.

The chain recombines TRBV2 with TRBJ2-1, with 7 nucleotides matching TRBD1. CDR1 SNHLY and CDR2 FYNNEI come from the germline V gene. V dropped 3 bases and J dropped 0; count of bases not matched to a gene: 11. The CDR3 extends over 18 amino acids. CDR3 in amino acids: CASSEEQGFSLSYNEQFF. The CDR3 DNA is TGTGCCAGCAGTGAGGAACAGGGGTTCTCCCTCTCCTACAATGAGCAGTTCTTC.

This chain joins TRBV15 and TRBJ2-7; TRBD2 agrees at 9 bases. The germline V gene encodes CDR1 LNHNV and CDR2 YYDKDF (reference sequence). V lost 0 bases, J lost 2 bases, and 2 bases stayed unmatched. The CDR3 loop spans 15 amino acids. In DNA, the CDR3 is TGTGCCACCAGCAGAGATAGCGGGGGACCCTACGAGCAGTACTTC. Translating it yields CATSRDSGGPYEQYF.

This clone was seen just once. This chain links TRBV5-1 with TRBJ2-2; perhaps TRBD1 as D (6 bases). Germline CDR1 reads SGHRS; CDR2 reads YFSETQ. The CDR3 consists of 16 residues. V was trimmed by 0 bases and J by 0 bases, leaving 9 bases between them. CDR3 in DNA: TGCGCCAGCAGCTTGGTAGGGGGATCGAACACCGGGGAGCTGTTTTTT. It is translated as CASSLVGGSNTGELFF. Combining the CDR3 with reference TRBV5-1 and TRBJ2-2 gives the whole variable domain KAGVTQTPRYLIKTRGQQVTLSCSPISGHRSVSWYQQTPGQGLQFLFEYFSETQRNKGNFPGRFSGRQFSNSRSEMNVSTLELGDSALYLCASSLVGGSNTGELFFGEGSRLTVL.

In its sample, this clone was seen a few times. The chain links TRBV6-4 to TRBJ2-3; D perhaps matches TRBD2 (5 bases). V was cut by 0 bases and J by 0 bases, with 13 bases left in between. This CDR3 has 17 residues. The germline CDR1 and CDR2 sequences are MRHNA and SNTAGT. The DNA of the CDR3 is TGTGCCAGCAGTGACTCTTCCGGCGGGTCTAGCACAGATACGCAGTATTTT. Residues: CASSDSSGGSSTDTQYF.

V and J are TRBV6-1 and TRBJ2-7; 7 bases are a match to TRBD1. Germline CDR1 MNHNS, CDR2 SASEGT. This CDR3 comprises 13 residues. The J segment lost 6 bases and the V segment lost 4 bases, leaving 6 bases of the junction unmatched. The CDR3 DNA sequence: TGTGCCAGCAGTGTGACAGGGTTGATCGAGCAGTACTTC. Translated, it gives CASSVTGLIEQYF.

The chain combines TRBV6-1 with TRBJ1-5; TRBD1 might be the D (6 bases). From germline, CDR1 is MNHNS and CDR2 SASEGT. V was trimmed by 1 base and J by 3 bases, leaving 10 bases between them. The CDR3 loop spans 15 amino acids. The CDR3 DNA follows: TGTGCCAGCAGTGAAGAGGGGGAAAACAATCAGCCCCAGCATTTT. Its translation is CASSEEGENNQPQHF.

The V and J genes are TRBV2 and TRBJ1-4; no reliable D call. CDR1 SNHLY and CDR2 FYNNEI come from the germline V gene. V lost 8 bases, J lost 0 bases, and 10 bases lay in between. This CDR3 has 14 residues. Here the CDR3 reads CASSSLPTNEKLFF. The CDR3 nucleotides are TGTGCCAGCTCCTCCCTACCAACTAATGAAAAACTGTTTTTT.

The chain employs TRBV5-4 and TRBJ1-4; 7 bases are shared with TRBD1. The CDR3 is made up of 15 amino acids. J gave up 8 bases and V 2 bases, and 9 bases lay outside the gene matches. Per the germline V gene, CDR1 is SGHNT and CDR2 is YYREEE (reference sequence). The CDR3 bases are TGTGCCAGCAGCTTAACGACAGGGAACTACGAAAAACTGTTTTTT. Amino acids: CASSLTTGNYEKLFF.

This chain links TRBV5-5 with TRBJ1-6, with 10 bases fitting TRBD1. Germline values: CDR1 SGHKS, CDR2 YYEKEE (reference sequence). The CDR3 spans 18 residues. The trim removed 1 base at V and 5 bases at J, leaving 9 bases unmatched. DNA of the CDR3: TGTGCCAGCAGCTTGATGGGGGACAGGGGTACGAATAATTCACCCCTCCACTTT. Its translation is CASSLMGDRGTNNSPLHF.

The V gene is TRBV7-3, the J gene TRBJ1-1; TRBD1 agrees at 7 bases. Germline CDR1 and CDR2: SGHTA and FQGTGA. The V and J ends lost 5 bases and 7 bases, in that order; junction bases with no gene match: 4. The CDR3 has 12 residues. The CDR3 DNA reads TGTGCCAGCAGCCCAGGGGACAGTGAAGCTTTCTTT. Protein: CASSPGDSEAFF. The variable domain in full, completed from reference TRBV7-3 and TRBJ1-1, reads GAGVSQTPSNKVTEKGKYVELRCDPISGHTALYWYRQSLGQGPEFLIYFQGTGAADDSGLPNDRFFAVRPEGSVSTLKIQRTERGDSAVYLCASSPGDSEAFFGQGTRLTVV.

This chain links TRBV6-5 with TRBJ2-7, with D possibly matching TRBD1 (5 bases). This CDR3 is built from 15 residues. Trimming removed 0 bases from V and 5 bases from J, with 14 bases in between. The V gene's germline CDR1 is MNHEY and CDR2 SVGAGI. The CDR3 protein is CASSYSLQGPHEQYF. In nucleotides, the CDR3 is TGTGCCAGCAGTTACTCTTTGCAGGGCCCCCACGAGCAGTACTTC.